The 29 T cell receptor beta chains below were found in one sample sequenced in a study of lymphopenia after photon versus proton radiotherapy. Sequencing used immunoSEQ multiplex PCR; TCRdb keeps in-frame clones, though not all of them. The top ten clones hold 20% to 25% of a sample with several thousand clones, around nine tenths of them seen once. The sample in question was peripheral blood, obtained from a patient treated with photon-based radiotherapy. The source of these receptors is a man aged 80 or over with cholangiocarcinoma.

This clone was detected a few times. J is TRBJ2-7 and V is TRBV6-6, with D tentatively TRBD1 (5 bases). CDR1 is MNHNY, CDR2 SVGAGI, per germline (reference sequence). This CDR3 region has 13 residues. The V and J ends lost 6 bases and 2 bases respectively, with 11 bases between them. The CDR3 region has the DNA TGTGCCAGCAGGCAGGGTCTAGCCTACGAGCAGTACTTC. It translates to CASRQGLAYEQYF.

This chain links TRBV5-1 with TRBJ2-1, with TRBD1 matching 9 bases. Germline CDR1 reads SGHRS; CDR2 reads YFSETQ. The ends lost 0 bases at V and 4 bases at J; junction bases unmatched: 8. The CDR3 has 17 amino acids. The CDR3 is CASSLASPGTGYNEQFF. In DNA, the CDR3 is TGCGCCAGCAGCTTGGCCTCCCCCGGGACAGGGTACAATGAGCAGTTCTTC.

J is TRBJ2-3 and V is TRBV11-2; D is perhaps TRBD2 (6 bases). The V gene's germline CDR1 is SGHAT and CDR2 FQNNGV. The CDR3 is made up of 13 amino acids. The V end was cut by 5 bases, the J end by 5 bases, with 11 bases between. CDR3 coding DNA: TGTGCCAGCAGCCCCAGACTAGAAGATACGCAGTATTTT. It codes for CASSPRLEDTQYF.

CDR3 DNA: TGTGCCACCAGCCCAATAGGTATTACTGAAGCTTTCTTT. Translating it yields CATSPIGITEAFF. The J gene is TRBJ1-1, the V gene TRBV15; D remains ambiguous. The CDR3 spans 13 residues. Trimming shortened V by 5 bases and J by 5 bases, and 12 bases separated the two germline ends. Germline V gene sequence: CDR1 LNHNV, CDR2 YYDKDF (reference sequence).

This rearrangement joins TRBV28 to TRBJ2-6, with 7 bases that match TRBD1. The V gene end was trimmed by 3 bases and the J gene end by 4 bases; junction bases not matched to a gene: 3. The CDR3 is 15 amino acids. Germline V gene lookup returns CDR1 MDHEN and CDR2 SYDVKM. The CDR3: CASSLTGSGANVLTF. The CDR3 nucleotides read TGTGCCAGCAGTTTGACAGGGTCCGGGGCCAACGTCCTGACTTTC.

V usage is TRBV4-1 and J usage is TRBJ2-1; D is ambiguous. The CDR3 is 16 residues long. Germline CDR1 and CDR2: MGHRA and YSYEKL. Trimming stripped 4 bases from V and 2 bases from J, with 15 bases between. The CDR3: CASSPRTALPYNEQFF. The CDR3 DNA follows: TGCGCCAGCAGCCCCCGGACCGCACTCCCCTACAATGAGCAGTTCTTC.

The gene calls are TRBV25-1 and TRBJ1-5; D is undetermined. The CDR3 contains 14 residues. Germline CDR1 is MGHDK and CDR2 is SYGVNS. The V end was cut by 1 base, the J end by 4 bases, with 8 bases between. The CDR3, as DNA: TGTGCCAGCAGTGAATCATTCGGGAATCAGCCCCAGCATTTT. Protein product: CASSESFGNQPQHF.

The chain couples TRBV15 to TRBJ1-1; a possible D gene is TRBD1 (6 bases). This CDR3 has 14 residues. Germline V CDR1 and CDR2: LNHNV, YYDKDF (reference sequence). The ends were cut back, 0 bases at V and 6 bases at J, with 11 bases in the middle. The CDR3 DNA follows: TGTGCCACCAGCAGAGATCGCAGGGGAGCTGAAGCTTTCTTT. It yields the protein CATSRDRRGAEAFF.

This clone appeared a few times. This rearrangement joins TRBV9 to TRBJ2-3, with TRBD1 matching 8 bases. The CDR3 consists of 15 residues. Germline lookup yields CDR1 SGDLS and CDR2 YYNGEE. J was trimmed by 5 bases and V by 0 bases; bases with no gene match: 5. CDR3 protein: CASSVESGGQDTQYF. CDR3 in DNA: TGTGCCAGCAGCGTAGAGTCAGGGGGCCAAGATACGCAGTATTTT. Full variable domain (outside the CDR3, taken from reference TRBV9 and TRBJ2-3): DSGVTQTPKHLITATGQRVTLRCSPRSGDLSVYWYQQSLDQGLQFLIQYYNGEERAKGNILERFSAQQFPDLHSELNLSSLELGDSALYFCASSVESGGQDTQYFGPGTRLTVL.

The CDR3: CASRIGVAYNSPLHF. The CDR3 bases are TGTGCCAGCCGAATAGGGGTAGCCTATAATTCACCCCTCCACTTT. The chain carries TRBV6-5 and TRBJ1-6; D is perhaps TRBD1 (5 bases). The CDR3 totals 15 residues. The germline V gene has CDR1 MNHEY and CDR2 SVGAGI. Trimming removed 8 bases from V and 2 bases from J, with 13 bases in between.

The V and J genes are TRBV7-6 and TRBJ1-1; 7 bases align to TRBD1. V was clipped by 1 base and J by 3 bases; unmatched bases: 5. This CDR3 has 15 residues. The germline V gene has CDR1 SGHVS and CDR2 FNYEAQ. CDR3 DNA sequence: TGTGCCAGCAGCTTAGGGGGAGGGACAGACACTGAAGCTTTCTTT. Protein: CASSLGGGTDTEAFF.

The CDR3 bases are TGTGCCAGTAGTGCCAACCCCGGGGGCGAGCAGTACTTC. It yields the protein CASSANPGGEQYF. The chain uses TRBV19 and TRBJ2-7; possible D gene TRBD2, 6 bases. V was clipped by 5 bases and J by 6 bases, with 14 bases between them. Per the germline V gene, CDR1 is LNHDA and CDR2 is SQIVND (reference sequence). This CDR3 has 13 residues.

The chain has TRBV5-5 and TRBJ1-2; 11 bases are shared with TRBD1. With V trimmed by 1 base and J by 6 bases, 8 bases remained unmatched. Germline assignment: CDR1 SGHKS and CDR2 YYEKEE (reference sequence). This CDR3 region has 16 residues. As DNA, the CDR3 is TGTGCCAGCAGCTTGTTCCCGGACAGGGGGCAAAATGGCTACACCTTC. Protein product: CASSLFPDRGQNGYTF.

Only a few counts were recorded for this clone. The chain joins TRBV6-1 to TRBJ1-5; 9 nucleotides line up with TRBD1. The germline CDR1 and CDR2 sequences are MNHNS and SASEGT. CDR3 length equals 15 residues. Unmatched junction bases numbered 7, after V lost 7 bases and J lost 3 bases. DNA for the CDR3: TGTGCCAGCACCATGCGGGACAGGGACAATCAGCCCCAGCATTTT. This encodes CASTMRDRDNQPQHF.

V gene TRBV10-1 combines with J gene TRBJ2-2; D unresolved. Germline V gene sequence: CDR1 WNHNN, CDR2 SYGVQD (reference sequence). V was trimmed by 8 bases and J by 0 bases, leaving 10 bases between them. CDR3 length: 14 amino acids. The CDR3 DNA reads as TGCGCCAGCCGATTGGGGACGAACACCGGGGAGCTGTTTTTT. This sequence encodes CASRLGTNTGELFF.

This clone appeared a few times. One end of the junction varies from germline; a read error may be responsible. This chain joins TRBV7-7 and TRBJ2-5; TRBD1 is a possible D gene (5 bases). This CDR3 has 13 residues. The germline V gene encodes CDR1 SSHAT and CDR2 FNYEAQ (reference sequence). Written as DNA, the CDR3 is TGTGCTAGCAGCTTAGTGCAGGGTGAGACCCAGTACTTC. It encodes CASSLVQGETQYF.

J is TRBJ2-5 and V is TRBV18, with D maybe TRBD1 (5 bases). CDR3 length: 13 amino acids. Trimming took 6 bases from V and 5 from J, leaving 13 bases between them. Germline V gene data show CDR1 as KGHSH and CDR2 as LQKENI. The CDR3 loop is CASSPGLMETQYF. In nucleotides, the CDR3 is TGTGCCAGCTCGCCAGGGTTAATGGAGACCCAGTACTTC.

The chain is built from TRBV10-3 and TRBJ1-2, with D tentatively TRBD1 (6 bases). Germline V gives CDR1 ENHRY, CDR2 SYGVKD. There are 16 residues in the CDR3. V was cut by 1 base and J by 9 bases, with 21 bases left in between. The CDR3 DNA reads TGTGCCATCAGTGAGTTGCCGGGGCGCAGGGGTTTTCGCTACACCTTC. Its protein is CAISELPGRRGFRYTF.

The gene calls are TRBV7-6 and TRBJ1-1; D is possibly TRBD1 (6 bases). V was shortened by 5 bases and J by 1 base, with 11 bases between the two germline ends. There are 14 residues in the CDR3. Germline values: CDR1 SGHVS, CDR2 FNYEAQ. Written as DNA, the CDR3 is TGTGCCAGCAGCCCCCAGACAGGGAACACTGAAGCTTTCTTT. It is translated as CASSPQTGNTEAFF.

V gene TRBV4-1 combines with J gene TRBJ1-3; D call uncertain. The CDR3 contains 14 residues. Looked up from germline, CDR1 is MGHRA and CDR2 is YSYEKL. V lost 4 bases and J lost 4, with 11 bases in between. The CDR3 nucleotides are TGCGCCAGCAGCCTATTCTTTCCGGGAAACACCATATATTTT. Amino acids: CASSLFFPGNTIYF.

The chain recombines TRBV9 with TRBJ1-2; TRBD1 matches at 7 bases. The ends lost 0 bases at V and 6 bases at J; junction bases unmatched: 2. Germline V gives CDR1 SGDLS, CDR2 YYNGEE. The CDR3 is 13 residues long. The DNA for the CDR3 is TGTGCCAGCAGCGTAGCCAGGGGGAATGGCTACACCTTC. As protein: CASSVARGNGYTF.

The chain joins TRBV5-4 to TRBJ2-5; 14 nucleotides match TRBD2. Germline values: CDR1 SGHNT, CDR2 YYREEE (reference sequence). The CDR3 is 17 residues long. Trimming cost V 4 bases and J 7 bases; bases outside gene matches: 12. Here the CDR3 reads CASSPKLTSGGEGTQYF. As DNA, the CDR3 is TGTGCCAGCAGCCCCAAACTGACTAGCGGGGGGGAAGGGACCCAGTACTTC.

CDR3 amino acids: CASSLGQGGGKPQHF. The CDR3 nucleotides read TGTGCCAGCAGCTTGGGACAGGGGGGAGGAAAGCCCCAGCATTTT. V usage is TRBV28 and J usage is TRBJ1-5; 11 bases map to TRBD1. The CDR3 has 15 amino acids. After removal of 6 bases from V and 8 bases from J, the junction contained 9 bases not matched to a gene. The germline gives CDR1 MDHEN, CDR2 SYDVKM.

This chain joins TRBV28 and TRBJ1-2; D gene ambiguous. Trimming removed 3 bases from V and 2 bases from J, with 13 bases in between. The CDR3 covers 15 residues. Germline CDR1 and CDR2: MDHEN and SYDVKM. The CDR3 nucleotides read TGTGCCAGCAGTTTGTTGCGACGGTGGAACTATGGCTACACCTTC. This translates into CASSLLRRWNYGYTF.

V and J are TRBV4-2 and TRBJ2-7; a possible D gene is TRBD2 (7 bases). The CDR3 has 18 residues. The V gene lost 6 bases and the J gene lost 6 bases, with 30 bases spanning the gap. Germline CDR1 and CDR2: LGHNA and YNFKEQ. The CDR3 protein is CASSHEPPGGPLMGEQYF. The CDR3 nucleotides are TGTGCCAGCAGTCACGAACCTCCGGGGGGCCCCTTGATGGGCGAGCAGTACTTC.

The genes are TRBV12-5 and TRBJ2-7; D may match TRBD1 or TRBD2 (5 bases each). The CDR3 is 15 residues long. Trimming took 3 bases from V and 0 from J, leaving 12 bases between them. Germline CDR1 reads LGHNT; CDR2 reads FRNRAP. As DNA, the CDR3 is TGTGCTAGTGGTTTTGGGACCCCGAGCTCCTACGAGCAGTACTTC. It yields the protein CASGFGTPSSYEQYF.

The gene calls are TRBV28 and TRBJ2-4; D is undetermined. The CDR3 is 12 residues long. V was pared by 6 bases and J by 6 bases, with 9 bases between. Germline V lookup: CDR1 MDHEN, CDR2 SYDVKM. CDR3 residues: CASRARRNIQYF. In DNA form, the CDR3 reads TGTGCCAGCAGGGCGCGCCGAAACATTCAGTACTTC.

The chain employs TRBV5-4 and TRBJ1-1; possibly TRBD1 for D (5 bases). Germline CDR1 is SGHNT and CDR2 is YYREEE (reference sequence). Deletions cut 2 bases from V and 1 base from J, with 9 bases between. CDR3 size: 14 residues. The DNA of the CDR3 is TGTGCCAGCAGCTTCAGGGAGGGGAACACTGAAGCTTTCTTT. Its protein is CASSFREGNTEAFF.

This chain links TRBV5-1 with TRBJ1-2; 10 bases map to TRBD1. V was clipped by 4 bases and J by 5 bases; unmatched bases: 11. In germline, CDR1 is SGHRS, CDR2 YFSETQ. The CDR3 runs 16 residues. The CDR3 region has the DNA TGCGCCAGCAGCCCGCCTGGGACAGGGGTCGGATATGGCTACACCTTC. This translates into CASSPPGTGVGYGYTF.